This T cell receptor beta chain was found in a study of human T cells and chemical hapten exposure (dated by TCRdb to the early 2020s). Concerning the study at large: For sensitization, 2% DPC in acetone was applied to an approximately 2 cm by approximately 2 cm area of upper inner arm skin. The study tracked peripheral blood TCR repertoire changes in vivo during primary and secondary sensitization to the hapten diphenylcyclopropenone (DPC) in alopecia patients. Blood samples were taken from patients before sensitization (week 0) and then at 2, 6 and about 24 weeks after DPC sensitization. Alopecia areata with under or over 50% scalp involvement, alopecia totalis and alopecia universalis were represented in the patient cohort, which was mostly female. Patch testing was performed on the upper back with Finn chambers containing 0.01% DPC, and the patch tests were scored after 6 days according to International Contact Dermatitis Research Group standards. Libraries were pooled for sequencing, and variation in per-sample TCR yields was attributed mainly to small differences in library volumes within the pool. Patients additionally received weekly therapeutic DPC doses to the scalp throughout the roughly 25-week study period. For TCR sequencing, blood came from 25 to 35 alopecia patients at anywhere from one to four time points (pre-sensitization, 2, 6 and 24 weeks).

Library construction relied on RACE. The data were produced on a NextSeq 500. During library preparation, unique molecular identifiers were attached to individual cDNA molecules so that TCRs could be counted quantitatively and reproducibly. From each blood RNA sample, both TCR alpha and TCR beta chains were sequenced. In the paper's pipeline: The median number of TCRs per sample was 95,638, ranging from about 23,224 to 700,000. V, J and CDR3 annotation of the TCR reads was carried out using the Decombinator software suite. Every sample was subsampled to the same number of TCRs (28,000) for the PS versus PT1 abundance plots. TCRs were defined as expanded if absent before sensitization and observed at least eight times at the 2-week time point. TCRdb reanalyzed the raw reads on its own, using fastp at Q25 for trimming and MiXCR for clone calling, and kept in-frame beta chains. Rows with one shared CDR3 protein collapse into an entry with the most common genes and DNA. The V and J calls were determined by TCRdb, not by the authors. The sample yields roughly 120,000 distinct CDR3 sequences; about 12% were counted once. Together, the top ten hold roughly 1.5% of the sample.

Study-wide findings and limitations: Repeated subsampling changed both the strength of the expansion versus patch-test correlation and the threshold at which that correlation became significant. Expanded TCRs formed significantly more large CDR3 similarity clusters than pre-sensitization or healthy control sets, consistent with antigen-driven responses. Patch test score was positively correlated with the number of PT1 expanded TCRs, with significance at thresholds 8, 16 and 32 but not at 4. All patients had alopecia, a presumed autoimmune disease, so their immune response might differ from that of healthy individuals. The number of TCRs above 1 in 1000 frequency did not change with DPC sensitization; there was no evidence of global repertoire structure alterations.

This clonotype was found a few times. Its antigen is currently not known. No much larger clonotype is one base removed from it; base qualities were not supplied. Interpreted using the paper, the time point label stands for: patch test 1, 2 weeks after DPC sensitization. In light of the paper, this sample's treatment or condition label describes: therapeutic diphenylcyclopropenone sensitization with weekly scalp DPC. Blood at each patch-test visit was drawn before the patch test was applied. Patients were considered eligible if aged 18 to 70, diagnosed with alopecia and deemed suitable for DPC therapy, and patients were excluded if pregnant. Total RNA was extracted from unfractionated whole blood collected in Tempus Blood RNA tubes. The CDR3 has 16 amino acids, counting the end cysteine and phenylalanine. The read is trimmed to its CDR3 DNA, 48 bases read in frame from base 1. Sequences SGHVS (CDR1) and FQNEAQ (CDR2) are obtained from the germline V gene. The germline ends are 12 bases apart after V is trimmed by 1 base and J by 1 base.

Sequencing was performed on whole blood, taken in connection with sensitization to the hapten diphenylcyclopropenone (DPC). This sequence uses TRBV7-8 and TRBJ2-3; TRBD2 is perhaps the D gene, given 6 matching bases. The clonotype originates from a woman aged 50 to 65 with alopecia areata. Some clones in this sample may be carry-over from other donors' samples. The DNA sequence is TGTGCCAGCAGCTTAGTGGGTCAGCGGGGCACAGATACGCAGTATTTT. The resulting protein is CASSLVGQRGTDTQYF.